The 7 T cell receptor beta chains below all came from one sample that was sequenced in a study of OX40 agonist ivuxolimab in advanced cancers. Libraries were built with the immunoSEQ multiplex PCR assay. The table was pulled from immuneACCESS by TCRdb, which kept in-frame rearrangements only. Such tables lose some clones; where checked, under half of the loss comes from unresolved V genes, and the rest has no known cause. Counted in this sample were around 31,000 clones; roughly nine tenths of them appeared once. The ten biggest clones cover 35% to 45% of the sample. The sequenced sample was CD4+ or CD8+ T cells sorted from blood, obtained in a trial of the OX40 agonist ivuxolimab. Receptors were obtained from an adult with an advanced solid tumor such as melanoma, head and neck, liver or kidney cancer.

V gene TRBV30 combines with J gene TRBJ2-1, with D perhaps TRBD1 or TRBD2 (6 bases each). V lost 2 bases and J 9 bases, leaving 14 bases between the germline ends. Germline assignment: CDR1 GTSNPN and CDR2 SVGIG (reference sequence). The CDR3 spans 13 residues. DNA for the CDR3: TGTGCCTGGAGTCCGGGGGCAATAGGTGAGCAGTTCTTC. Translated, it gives CAWSPGAIGEQFF. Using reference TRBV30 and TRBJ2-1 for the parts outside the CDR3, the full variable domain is SQTIHQWPATLVQPVGSPLSLECTVEGTSNPNLYWYRQAAGRGLQLLFYSVGIGQISSEVPQNLSASRPQDRQFILSSKKLLLSDSGFYLCAWSPGAIGEQFFGPGTRLTVL.

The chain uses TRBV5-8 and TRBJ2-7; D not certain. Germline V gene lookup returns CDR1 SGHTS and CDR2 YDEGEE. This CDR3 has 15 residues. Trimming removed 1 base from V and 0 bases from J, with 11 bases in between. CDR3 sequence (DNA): TGTGCCAGCAGCTTGATAGAAAGGAGCTCCTACGAGCAGTACTTC. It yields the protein CASSLIERSSYEQYF.

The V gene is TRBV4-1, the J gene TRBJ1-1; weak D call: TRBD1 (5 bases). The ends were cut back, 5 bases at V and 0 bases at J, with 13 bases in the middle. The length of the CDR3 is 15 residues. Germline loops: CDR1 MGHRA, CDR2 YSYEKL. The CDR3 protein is CASSNSGGMNTEAFF. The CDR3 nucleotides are TGCGCCAGCAGCAATTCGGGGGGGATGAACACTGAAGCTTTCTTT.

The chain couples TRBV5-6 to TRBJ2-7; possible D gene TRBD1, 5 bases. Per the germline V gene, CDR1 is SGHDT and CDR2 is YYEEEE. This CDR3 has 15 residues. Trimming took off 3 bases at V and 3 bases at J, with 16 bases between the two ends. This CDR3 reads CASSSKGVLGYEQYF. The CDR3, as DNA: TGTGCCAGCAGCTCAAAAGGGGTCTTGGGCTACGAGCAGTACTTC.

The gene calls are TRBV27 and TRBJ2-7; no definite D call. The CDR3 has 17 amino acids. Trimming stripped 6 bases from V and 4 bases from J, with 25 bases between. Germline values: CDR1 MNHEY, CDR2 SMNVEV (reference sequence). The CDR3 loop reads CASSARPPDPSLYEQYF. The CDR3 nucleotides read TGTGCCAGCAGCGCCAGACCGCCGGACCCTTCCTTATACGAGCAGTACTTC.

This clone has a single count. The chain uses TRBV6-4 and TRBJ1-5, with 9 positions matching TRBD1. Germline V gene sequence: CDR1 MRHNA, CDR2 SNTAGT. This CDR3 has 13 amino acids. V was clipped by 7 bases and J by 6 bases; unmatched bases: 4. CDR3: CASTTTGGQPQHF. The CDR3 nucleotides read TGTGCCAGCACGACGACAGGGGGTCAGCCCCAGCATTTT.

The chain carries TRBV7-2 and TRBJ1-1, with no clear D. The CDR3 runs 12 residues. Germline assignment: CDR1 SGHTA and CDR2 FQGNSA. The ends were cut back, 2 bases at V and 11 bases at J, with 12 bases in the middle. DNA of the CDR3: TGTGCCAGCAGCTTATTGGCCACGGAGGCTTTCTTT. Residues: CASSLLATEAFF.